The subject of this entry is one T cell receptor beta chain. The source of the sample is a study of T cell changes during pregnancy in multiple sclerosis. Losses at the gene ends were 6 bases for V and 3 bases for J; bases not matched to a gene: 14. The CDR3 covers 17 residues. CDR1 is LGHNA and CDR2 is YNFKEQ in the germline V gene. Produced via immunoSEQ multiplex PCR; TCRdb's table is partial and in-frame only. The table lists around 80,000 clones, about 92% of them singletons. The specimen was peripheral blood, collected before pregnancy. The chain links TRBV4-2 to TRBJ2-5, with 9 positions matching TRBD1. This receptor was obtained from a female donor with multiple sclerosis, enrolled in a pregnancy study. As DNA, the CDR3 is TGTGCCAGCAGAAACACAGGGGGCGATTCCCAAAAAGAGACCCAGTACTTC. This sequence encodes CASRNTGGDSQKETQYF.